This T cell receptor (beta chain) appears in the sequencing data of a study of T cells after yellow fever vaccination. General observations from the study: Although most clonotypes did not, a small share appeared in both CD4 and CD8 compartments. Clones that expanded after primary vaccination mostly reappeared after the booster (roughly 97% CD4, around 87% CD8).

As for this clonotype: Its specificity is not known.

V lost 1 base, J lost 2 bases, and 2 bases stayed unmatched. The germline V gene encodes CDR1 LGHDT and CDR2 YNNKEL (reference sequence). The CDR3 extends over 15 amino acids. A single record per CDR3 protein comes from TCRdb applying MiXCR to the 5' RACE reads. The table records about 630,000 distinct CDR3 sequences, about 12% of them present only once. The sequences come from PBMCs, collected on the day of the yellow fever booster vaccination. The chain couples TRBV3-1 to TRBJ2-1, with TRBD1 matching over 7 bases. The receptor was derived from a man aged 25 to 40 who received the YFV17D yellow fever vaccine. CDR3 sequence: CASSQGQGPYNEQFF. The DNA for the CDR3 is TGTGCCAGCAGCCAAGGACAGGGTCCCTACAATGAGCAGTTCTTC.